The source of this T cell receptor (beta chain) is a study of OX40 agonist ivuxolimab in advanced cancers. About the research overall: All patients had ivuxolimab intravenously every 2 weeks at 0.01 to 10 mg/kg. Cancers in dose escalation were hepatocellular, melanoma, renal cell and head and neck. Study-level points and caveats: Clones of CD4+ and CD8+ blood T cells grew by week 6 at doses of 0.1 to 3.0 mg/kg.

Peripheral blood came from all dose cohorts at three timepoints. The CDR3 loop spans 15 amino acids. The ends lost 3 bases at V and 3 bases at J; junction bases unmatched: 4. The V gene's germline CDR1 is KGHSH and CDR2 LQKENI. In its sample, this clone was seen a few times. The antigen is not known. Using immunoSEQ multiplex PCR, the repertoire was profiled, and TCRdb retains in-frame clones only, with some absent. The table lists over 75,000 clones, roughly nine tenths of them singletons. This specimen consisted of CD4+ or CD8+ T cells sorted from blood, obtained in a trial of the OX40 agonist ivuxolimab. This chain links TRBV18 with TRBJ1-5, with TRBD1 matching 8 bases. This receptor was identified in an adult with an advanced solid tumor such as melanoma, head and neck, liver or kidney cancer. For the CDR3, the DNA is TGTGCCAGCTCACCCGCAGGGGGCATCAATCAGCCCCAGCATTTT. This gives the protein CASSPAGGINQPQHF.